This T cell receptor (beta chain) was identified in a study of blood T cell repertoires in COVID-19. V lost 4 bases and J 5 bases, leaving 17 bases between the germline ends. Per the germline V gene, CDR1 is SGHTA and CDR2 is FQGNSA. This CDR3 has 15 residues. The repertoire was sequenced with immunoSEQ multiplex PCR; TCRdb's copy has only in-frame clones and lacks some. This table has about 62,000 clones, around 91% appearing once. The sequenced sample consisted of peripheral blood. The TCR sequence derives from a woman aged 60-70 years with COVID-19, enrolled during active disease. This rearrangement joins TRBV7-2 to TRBJ1-1, with D possibly matching TRBD1 (5 bases). Here the CDR3 reads CASSSPAGGGTEAFF. The DNA of the CDR3 is TGTGCCAGCAGCTCCCCGGCCGGGGGAGGGACTGAAGCTTTCTTT.